This TCR beta chain was identified in a study of blood T cell repertoires in COVID-19. Background on the study: COVID-19 samples, acute and convalescent, were from the United States, Italy and Spain. T cells, B-cell-depleted T cells, or PBMCs provided the cDNA or gDNA that served as material.

With V trimmed by 4 bases and J by 5 bases, 9 bases remained unmatched. Germline CDR1 reads SGHTA; CDR2 reads FQGNSA. The CDR3 totals 16 residues. Per the original methods: Counts of nucleated cells, estimated from reference gene primer amplification, were obtained. The data were produced by immunoSEQ multiplex PCR, yet TCRdb's version contains in-frame clones alone and is incomplete. V, J and clone size were drawn from that table, and D and trimming were deduced from the DNA. In the table there are a few hundred thousand clones, less than 90% of which are singletons. The chain has TRBV7-2 and TRBJ2-1; 9 bases align to TRBD1. The sequence derives from a man aged 25-45 years with active or convalescent COVID-19. The sample consisted of peripheral blood. CDR3 bases: TGTGCCAGCAGCTCCATGCCGGGACAGGGTAACAATGAGCAGTTCTTC. Protein: CASSSMPGQGNNEQFF. Looking up the rest from reference TRBV7-2 and TRBJ2-1 gives the full variable domain: GAGVSQSPSNKVTEKGKDVELRCDPISGHTALYWYRQSLGQGLEFLIYFQGNSAPDKSGLPSDRFSAERTGGSVSTLTIQRTQQEDSAVYLCASSSMPGQGNNEQFFGPGTRLTVL.